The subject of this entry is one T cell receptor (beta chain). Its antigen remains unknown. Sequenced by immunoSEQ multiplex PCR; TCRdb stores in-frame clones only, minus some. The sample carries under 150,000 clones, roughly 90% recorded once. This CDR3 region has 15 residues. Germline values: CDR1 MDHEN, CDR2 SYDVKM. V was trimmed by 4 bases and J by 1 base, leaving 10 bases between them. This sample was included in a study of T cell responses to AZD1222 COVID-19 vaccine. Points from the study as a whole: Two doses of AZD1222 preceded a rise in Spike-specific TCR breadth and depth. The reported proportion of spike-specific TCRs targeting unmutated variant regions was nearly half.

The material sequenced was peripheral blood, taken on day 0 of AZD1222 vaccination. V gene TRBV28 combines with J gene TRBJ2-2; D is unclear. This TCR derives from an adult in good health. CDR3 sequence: CASSSGWGNTGELFF. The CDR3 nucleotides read TGTGCCAGCAGTTCCGGGTGGGGGAACACCGGGGAGCTGTTTTTT. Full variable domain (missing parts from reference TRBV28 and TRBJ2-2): DVKVTQSSRYLVKRTGEKVFLECVQDMDHENMFWYRQDPGLGLRLIYFSYDVKMKEKGDIPEGYSVSREKKERFSLILESASTNQTSMYLCASSSGWGNTGELFFGEGSRLTVL.